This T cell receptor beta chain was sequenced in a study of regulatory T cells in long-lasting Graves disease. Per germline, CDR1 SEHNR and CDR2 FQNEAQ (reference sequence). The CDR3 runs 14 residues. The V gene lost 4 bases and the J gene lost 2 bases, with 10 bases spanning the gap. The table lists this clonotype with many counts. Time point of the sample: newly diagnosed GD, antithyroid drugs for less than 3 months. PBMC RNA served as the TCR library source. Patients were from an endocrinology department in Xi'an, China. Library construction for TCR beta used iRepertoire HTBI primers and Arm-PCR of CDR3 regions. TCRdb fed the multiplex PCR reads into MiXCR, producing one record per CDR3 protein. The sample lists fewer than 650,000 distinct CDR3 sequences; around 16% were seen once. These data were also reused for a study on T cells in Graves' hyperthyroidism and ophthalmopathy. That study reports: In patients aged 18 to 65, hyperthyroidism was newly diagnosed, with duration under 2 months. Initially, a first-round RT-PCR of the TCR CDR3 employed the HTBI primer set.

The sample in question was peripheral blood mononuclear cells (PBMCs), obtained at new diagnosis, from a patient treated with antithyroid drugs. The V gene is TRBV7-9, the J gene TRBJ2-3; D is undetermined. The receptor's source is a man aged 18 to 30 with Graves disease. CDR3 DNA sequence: TGTGCCAGCAGCTCAGGTCCGTTCACAGATACGCAGTATTTT. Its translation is CASSSGPFTDTQYF.